Listed below are T cell receptor beta chains from one sample, sequenced in a study of T-cell memory formation after mild COVID-19. TCRdb processed the 5' RACE reads anew with MiXCR; each CDR3 protein has one entry. The sample yields 350,000 to 400,000 distinct CDR3 sequences, approximately 15% seen once. The sample was PBMCs or a T cell subset sorted from them (not recorded which). The receptors originated from a young man who had mild COVID-19 (a few samples of this study predate the infection). Cell type and time point are not known. Both conserved end residues are part of each CDR3. The order of the fields is V gene, D gene, J gene, clone size, CDR3 DNA, CDR3 protein. A D gene is named only where the DNA matches it firmly. Rows may omit the clone size; those that give it use once, few, many or a size class.

>TRBV5-1|-|TRBJ1-6|-
TGCGCCAGCAGCTTGTGGGATGTCGGGTATTCACCCCTCCACTTT
CASSLWDVGYSPLHF
>TRBV5-1|-|TRBJ2-1|few
TGCGCCAGCAGTTATCGGGAGTATCTGTTCTTC
CASSYREYLFF
>TRBV5-1|TRBD1|TRBJ1-6|-
TGCGCCAGCAACCCCACCGGGACAGACAATTCACCCCTCCACTTT
CASNPTGTDNSPLHF
>TRBV6-2/TRBV6-3|TRBD1|TRBJ2-1|-
TGTGCCAGCCAAGACAGGGTTGGCCAGAGAAACAATGAGCAGTTCTTC
CASQDRVGQRNNEQFF
>TRBV28|TRBD1|TRBJ1-5|once
TGTGCCAGCAGTTGGGGACAGGGTTGGAGCAATCAGCCCCAGCATTTT
CASSWGQGWSNQPQHF
>TRBV12-3/TRBV12-4|-|TRBJ2-2|many
TGTGCCAGCAGCCCTGGACGGACCGGGGAGCTGTTTTTT
CASSPGRTGELFF
>TRBV9|-|TRBJ2-4|many
TGTGCCAGCAGCCCGATTAAAAACATTCAGTACTTC
CASSPIKNIQYF
>TRBV6-5|TRBD2|TRBJ2-7|many
TGTGCCAGCAGTTACGGGGGGGGTTTCTCCTACGAGCAGTACTTC
CASSYGGGFSYEQYF
>TRBV7-9|TRBD1|TRBJ1-1|-
TGTGCCAGCAGAGCAGGGACAGTCAACATGAACACTGAAGCTTTCTTT
CASRAGTVNMNTEAFF
>TRBV7-9|TRBD1|TRBJ1-2|many
TGTGCCAGCAGCTGGTTCCAGGGGGCCATGACCGGCTACACCTTC
CASSWFQGAMTGYTF
>TRBV5-1|-|TRBJ2-3|few
TGCGCCAGCAGCTTGCGAGCGTGGGATACGCAGTATTTT
CASSLRAWDTQYF
>TRBV11-2|-|TRBJ2-1|few
TGTGCCAGCAGCTTGGGTAGGTGGGGTGAGCAGTTCTTC
CASSLGRWGEQFF
>TRBV6-5|-|TRBJ1-6|few
TGTGCCAGCAGTTACGACTGGGATTCACCCCTCCACTTT
CASSYDWDSPLHF
>TRBV11-2|-|TRBJ2-1|few
TGTGCCAGCAGCCCGGGGAGGGACACCCTCAAGTATGAGCAGTTCTTC
CASSPGRDTLKYEQFF
>TRBV7-2|TRBD2|TRBJ2-3|many
TGTGCCAGCAGCGCCGGGACTAGTCGCACAGATACGCAGTATTTT
CASSAGTSRTDTQYF
>TRBV6-5|TRBD1|TRBJ1-6|few
TGTGCCAGTATGGCCGGGACAGGGGGTAATCGCCCCCTCCACTTT
CASMAGTGGNRPLHF
>TRBV12-3/TRBV12-4|-|TRBJ2-1|few
TGTGCCAGCAGTCCCGTTCTAGCGAATGAGCAGTTCTTC
CASSPVLANEQFF
>TRBV18|TRBD2|TRBJ2-1|few
TGTGCCAGCTCACTGCGGGGGACGGAAGAGTTCTTC
CASSLRGTEEFF
>TRBV5-1|-|TRBJ2-3|-
TGCGCCAGCAGCTTGCTCAGGGGAATCACAGATACGCAGTATTTT
CASSLLRGITDTQYF
>TRBV15|-|TRBJ2-2|-
TGTGCCACCAGCAGAGAGAAGAACACCGGGGGGCTGTTTTTT
CATSREKNTGGLFF
>TRBV28|-|TRBJ1-1|few
TGTGCCAGCAGTTCACATACAGGGAGGTCCACTGAAGCTTTCTTT
CASSSHTGRSTEAFF
>TRBV2|TRBD2|TRBJ2-3|-
TGTGCCATCATACGGGACTACAACACAGATACGCAGTATTTT
CAIIRDYNTDTQYF
>TRBV14|-|TRBJ2-1|-
TGTGCCAGCAGCCTTAACGGAGGGGAGCAGTTCTTC
CASSLNGGEQFF
>TRBV20-1|-|TRBJ2-3|few
TGCAGTGTCGTCACTCCCCAGCGGGCGAGCACAGATACGCAGTATTTT
CSVVTPQRASTDTQYF
>TRBV20-1|-|TRBJ1-1|-
TGCAGTGCTAGAGATCCGGGGATCACTGAAGCTTTCTTT
CSARDPGITEAFF
>TRBV2|-|TRBJ2-3|-
TGTGCCAGCACCCCGGGGATAGTGGGCGATACGCAGTATTTT
CASTPGIVGDTQYF
>TRBV5-6|-|TRBJ2-7|-
TGTGCCAGCAGTACACAGGGTACCGACGAGCAGTACTTC
CASSTQGTDEQYF
>TRBV25-1|-|TRBJ2-3|-
TGTGCCAGCACCCTGGGACTTTTCACAGATACGCAGTATTTT
CASTLGLFTDTQYF